Listed below are T cell receptor beta chains from one sample, sequenced in a study of blood T cell repertoires in COVID-19. Repertoires were generated with immunoSEQ multiplex PCR, while TCRdb's copy carries only in-frame clones and drops some. The top ten hold less than 8% of the sample, which has about 210,000 clones, around 86% seen once. Sequenced: PBMCs or T cells enriched from blood (not recorded which). These TCRs come from a man under 40 in a cohort exposed to, infected with or recovered from COVID-19 (not recorded which). Both conserved end residues are trimmed from each CDR3. D genes are given only for firm matches.

TRBV28	TRBJ1-6	NA	ASSLPLAGGKPLH
TRBV11-2	TRBJ2-2	NA	ASSRSGTSMSGELF
TRBV7-9	TRBJ1-2	TRBD1	ASRRTGEVGYT
TRBV4-2	TRBJ1-5	NA	ASSRLDWNSNQPQH
TRBV23-1	TRBJ2-1	TRBD2	ASSPQGGLAGDGEQF
TRBV6-4	TRBJ2-7	TRBD2	AKTSSGRYEQY
TRBV19	TRBJ2-2	TRBD1	ASMGQANTGELF
TRBV4-1	TRBJ1-2	NA	ASSQVGGAVDGYT
TRBV6-2/TRBV6-3	TRBJ2-2	TRBD2	ASSYVKSGGRTGELF
TRBV15	TRBJ2-7	TRBD1	ATSSQRQGRNEQY
TRBV27	TRBJ2-5	TRBD1	ASSSGQGQETQY
TRBV10-3	TRBJ2-1	TRBD1	AIWTGGLGEQF
TRBV27	TRBJ2-3	NA	ASRQHSTDTQY
TRBV11-2	TRBJ2-1	TRBD2	ASSLGLAGRNEQF
TRBV11-3	TRBJ2-1	NA	ASSLEGSGPERDEQF
TRBV6-5	TRBJ2-1	NA	ASSLSYFSYNEQF